These T cell receptor beta chains were read from a single sample in a study of CD8 T cells in ankylosing spondylitis. TCRdb re-called the 5' RACE reads through MiXCR, storing one row per CDR3 protein. Among about 150,000 distinct CDR3 sequences listed, approximately 32% were seen once. Sequenced: synovial fluid, either unsorted or a sorted T cell fraction (not recorded which). All receptors come from a male donor with ankylosing spondylitis. Both conserved end residues are trimmed from each CDR3. The order of the fields is V gene, J gene, CDR3 protein.

TRBV7-9	TRBJ1-1	ASSRRQNMNTEAF
TRBV14	TRBJ2-7	ASSQGDKSSYEQY
TRBV15	TRBJ2-1	ATSRETGSLYNEQF
TRBV3-1	TRBJ2-7	ASSQGRVEQY
TRBV12-3/TRBV12-4	TRBJ2-1	ASSGGDSNNEQF
TRBV4-3	TRBJ2-3	ASSLDRVPDTQY
TRBV20-1	TRBJ2-1	SARDPIRSYNEQF
TRBV11-1	TRBJ2-5	ASSLGQRYQETQY
TRBV20-1	TRBJ2-7	SARGGYEQY
TRBV11-2	TRBJ1-2	ASSLRDESPGGYT
TRBV20-1	TRBJ1-1	SATQGHTEAF
TRBV28	TRBJ1-6	ASTEGGSIGNSPLH
TRBV7-6	TRBJ2-3	ASSPGAQRSTDTQY
TRBV12-5	TRBJ2-1	ASGFGQGRGLVSEQF
TRBV30	TRBJ2-1	AWSPTSGIAYNEQF
TRBV20-1	TRBJ2-5	SAPQDSSETQY
TRBV12-3/TRBV12-4	TRBJ2-3	ASSLWGDVSDTQY
TRBV6-2/TRBV6-3	TRBJ2-3	ASSYGAGGTDTQY
TRBV28	TRBJ2-7	ASSKTGVSSYEQY
TRBV18	TRBJ2-7	ASSPVAQEQY
TRBV4-3	TRBJ2-5	ASSQDGLGTQY
TRBV28	TRBJ2-1	ASSFPTGAGNEQF
TRBV4-2	TRBJ2-1	ASSQAGGYNEQF
TRBV5-1	TRBJ1-6	ASSLVYPDSPLH
TRBV18	TRBJ1-6	ASSQDRENSPLH
TRBV5-1	TRBJ2-2	ASRRLAGGSGTGELF
TRBV20-1	TRBJ2-3	SVPGTGTDTQY
TRBV28	TRBJ1-2	ASTRAPWGTYGYT
TRBV5-1	TRBJ2-1	ASSSLAGAIDEQF
TRBV5-1	TRBJ2-1	ASSPEQGRVEQF
TRBV20-1	TRBJ2-7	SAPNLAGGSYEQY
TRBV6-6	TRBJ1-1	ASSALEAF
TRBV12-3/TRBV12-4	TRBJ1-1	ASSLGTVKMNTEAF
TRBV9	TRBJ1-5	ASSVEGGRFRNQPQH
TRBV5-1	TRBJ1-1	ASSSGQHTEAF
TRBV20-1	TRBJ2-7	SAATSSGATKQY
TRBV20-1	TRBJ1-2	SASNPYGYT
TRBV3-1	TRBJ1-2	ASSQGDYGYT
TRBV12-3/TRBV12-4	TRBJ1-2	ASSLRDPRVYGYT
TRBV12-3/TRBV12-4	TRBJ1-2	ASSKGNYGYT
TRBV7-9	TRBJ2-1	ASSLPFGTGSYNEQF
TRBV5-4	TRBJ2-3	ASSPSGGYTDTQY
TRBV6-1	TRBJ1-6	ASSEVGGNNSPLH
TRBV7-9	TRBJ2-1	ASSLSPNEQF
TRBV20-1	TRBJ2-5	SASGLAETQY
TRBV29-1	TRBJ2-2	SVATVGGTGELF
TRBV5-1	TRBJ1-2	ASNTGTGFFSSYGYT
TRBV12-3/TRBV12-4	TRBJ2-7	ASSPGRVYEQY
TRBV20-1	TRBJ2-7	SAPPSSGGDVEQY
TRBV29-1	TRBJ2-3	SGTGGRARNTDTQY
TRBV5-1	TRBJ2-1	ASSYRLAPSYNEQF
TRBV10-3	TRBJ1-1	AITDRADTEAF
TRBV29-1	TRBJ1-2	SVEEGRTGYT
TRBV5-1	TRBJ2-1	ASSLSGGIYNEQF
TRBV7-2	TRBJ2-7	ASSSQGGASYEQY
TRBV11-2	TRBJ1-1	ASSEGQGISEAF
TRBV5-1	TRBJ1-2	ASSPVPPGQGNGYT
TRBV18	TRBJ1-5	ASSPPAVGQGYQPQH
TRBV7-3	TRBJ2-7	ASSLKRYEQY